This TCR beta chain stems from a study of blood T cells in healthy people across ages. V was trimmed by 11 bases and J by 1 base, leaving 18 bases between them. In germline, CDR1 is MNHEY, CDR2 SVGEGT. The CDR3 is 15 amino acids. For the second PCR, which ran for roughly 6 to 12 cycles, a sample-barcoded 5' primer and a J-beta primer mix were used. MiXCR, applied by TCRdb to the 5' RACE reads, yields one record per CDR3 protein. The sample lists about 730,000 distinct CDR3 sequences, roughly 45% occurring once. This receptor was identified in a woman aged 55-69 years in good health. The sequencing sample was made of blood. The V gene is TRBV6-2 or TRBV6-3, the J gene TRBJ2-4; D is perhaps TRBD2 (6 bases). This chain's CDR3 is CAHPQNGRAKNIQYF. The CDR3, as DNA: TGTGCCCACCCTCAGAATGGGAGGGCCAAAAACATTCAGTACTTC.